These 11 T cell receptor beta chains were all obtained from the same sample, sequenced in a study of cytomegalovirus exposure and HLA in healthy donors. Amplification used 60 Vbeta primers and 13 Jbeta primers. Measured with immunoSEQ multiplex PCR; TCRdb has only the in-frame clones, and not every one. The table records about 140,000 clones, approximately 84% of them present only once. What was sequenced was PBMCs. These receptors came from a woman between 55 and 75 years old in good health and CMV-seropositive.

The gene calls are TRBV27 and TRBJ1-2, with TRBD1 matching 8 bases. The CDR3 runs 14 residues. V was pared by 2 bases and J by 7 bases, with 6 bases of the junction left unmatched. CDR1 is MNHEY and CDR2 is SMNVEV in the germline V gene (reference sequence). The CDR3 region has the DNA TGTGCCAGCAGTTTACAGGGGGCGCAGGGTGGCTACACCTTC. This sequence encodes CASSLQGAQGGYTF.

The CDR3 region has the DNA TGTGCCAGCAGTGAATTTGGCAGGGGCGGTGAAAAACTGTTTTTT. Residues: CASSEFGRGGEKLFF. The J gene is TRBJ1-4, the V gene TRBV25-1; D is perhaps TRBD1 (6 bases). Germline CDR1 and CDR2: MGHDK and SYGVNS. V lost 1 base and J 7 bases, leaving 13 bases between the germline ends. This CDR3 is 15 amino acids long.

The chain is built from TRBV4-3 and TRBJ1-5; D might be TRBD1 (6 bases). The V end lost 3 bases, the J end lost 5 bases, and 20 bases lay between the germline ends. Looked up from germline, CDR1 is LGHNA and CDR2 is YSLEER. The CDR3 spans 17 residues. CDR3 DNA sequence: TGCGCCAGCAGCCAGGGAAAAGGAGGCCCAGGGGATCAGCCCCAGCATTTT. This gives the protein CASSQGKGGPGDQPQHF.

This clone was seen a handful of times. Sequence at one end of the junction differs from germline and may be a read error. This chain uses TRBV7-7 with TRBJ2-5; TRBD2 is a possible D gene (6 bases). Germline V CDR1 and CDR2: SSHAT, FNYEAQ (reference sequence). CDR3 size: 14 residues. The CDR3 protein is CASSSGTLRETQYF. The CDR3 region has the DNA TGTGCTAGCAGCTCCGGGACTCTGAGAGAGACCCAGTACTTC. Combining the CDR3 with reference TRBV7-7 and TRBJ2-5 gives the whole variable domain GAGVSQSPRYKVTKRGQDVTLRCDPISSHATLYWYQQALGQGPEFLTYFNYEAQPDKSGLPSDRFSAERPEGSISTLTIQRTEQRDSAMYRCASSSGTLRETQYFGPGTRLLVL.

CDR3 amino acids: CASSPLTGGASEQYF. The CDR3 DNA sequence: TGTGCCAGCAGCCCGTTGACAGGGGGCGCGTCCGAGCAGTACTTC. The genes are TRBV14 and TRBJ2-7; 10 bases are shared with TRBD1. V was pared by 4 bases and J by 6 bases, with 9 bases of the junction left unmatched. The CDR3 is 15 residues long. Looked up from germline, CDR1 is SGHDN and CDR2 is FVKESK.

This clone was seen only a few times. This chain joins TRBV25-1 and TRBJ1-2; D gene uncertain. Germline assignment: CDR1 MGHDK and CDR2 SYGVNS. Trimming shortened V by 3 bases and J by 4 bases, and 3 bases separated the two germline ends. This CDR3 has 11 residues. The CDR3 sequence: CASSDGYGYTF. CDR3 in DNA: TGTGCCAGCAGTGACGGCTATGGCTACACCTTC.

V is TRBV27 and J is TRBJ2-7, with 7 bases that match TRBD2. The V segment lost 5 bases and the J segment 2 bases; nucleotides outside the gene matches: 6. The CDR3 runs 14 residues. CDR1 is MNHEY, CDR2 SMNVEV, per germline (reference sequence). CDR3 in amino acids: CASSTSGNAYEQYF. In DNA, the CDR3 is TGTGCCAGCAGTACGAGCGGGAATGCCTACGAGCAGTACTTC.

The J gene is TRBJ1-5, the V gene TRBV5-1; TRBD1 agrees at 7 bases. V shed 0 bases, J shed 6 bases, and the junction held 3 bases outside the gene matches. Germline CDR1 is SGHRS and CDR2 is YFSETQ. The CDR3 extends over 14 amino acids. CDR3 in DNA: TGCGCCAGCAGCTTGGAAGGGGGCGGTCAGCCCCAGCATTTT. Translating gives CASSLEGGGQPQHF.

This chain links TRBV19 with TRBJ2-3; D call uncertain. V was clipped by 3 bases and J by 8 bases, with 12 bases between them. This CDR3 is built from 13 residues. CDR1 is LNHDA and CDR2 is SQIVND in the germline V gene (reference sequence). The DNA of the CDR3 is TGTGCCAGTAGTATCAGTCCTTCAGGTACGCAGTATTTT. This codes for CASSISPSGTQYF.

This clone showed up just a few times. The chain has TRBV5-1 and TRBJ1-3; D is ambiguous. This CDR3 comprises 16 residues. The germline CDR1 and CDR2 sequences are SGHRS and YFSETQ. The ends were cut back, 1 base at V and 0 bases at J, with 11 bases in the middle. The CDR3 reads CASSLRQVSSGNTIYF. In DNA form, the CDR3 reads TGCGCCAGCAGCTTGCGGCAGGTCTCCTCTGGAAACACCATATATTTT.

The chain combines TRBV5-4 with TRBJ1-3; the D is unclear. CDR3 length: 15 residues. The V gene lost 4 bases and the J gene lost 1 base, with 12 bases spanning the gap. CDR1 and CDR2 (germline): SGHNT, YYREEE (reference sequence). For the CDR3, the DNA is TGTGCCAGCAGCCGGGTCGAGGAGTCTGGAAACACCATATATTTT. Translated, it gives CASSRVEESGNTIYF.